This TCR beta chain came from a study of blood T cell repertoires in COVID-19. For the study at large: Acute and convalescent COVID-19 specimens originated in the United States, Italy and Spain. Sources were T cells, B-cell-depleted T cells, or PBMCs; the material itself was cDNA or gDNA.

CDR3 length equals 14 residues. V was cut by 6 bases and J by 8 bases, with 17 bases left in between. Germline CDR1 LGHDT, CDR2 YNNKEL (reference sequence). Clones were read by immunoSEQ multiplex PCR, and TCRdb kept only the in-frame ones, dropping some. The sample has 80,000 or so clones, around 82% seen once. This chain uses TRBV3-1 (or the pseudogene TRBV3-2) with TRBJ2-1; possible D gene TRBD2, 6 bases. The receptor was derived from a man in his 60s with acute or convalescent COVID-19. Source material: peripheral blood. The CDR3 loop is CASRRSGPPDEQFF. For the CDR3, the DNA is TGTGCCAGCAGAAGAAGCGGGCCCCCGGATGAGCAGTTCTTC.